This TCR beta chain is from a study of T-cell reconstitution after alpha-beta-depleted transplantation in children (dated by TCRdb to about 2016). For context, the study as a whole: The study quantitatively tracked T-cell immune reconstitution after TCRalphabeta/CD19-depleted allogeneic hematopoietic cell transplantation in children using TCR repertoire profiling.

This clonotype was seen ten or more times. Its antigen is currently not known. No quality values exist for individual bases; no much larger clone is one base distant. According to the germline V gene, CDR1 reads SGHVS and CDR2 reads FQNEAQ. V and J lose 1 base and 0 bases, and a span of 9 bases separates them. Measured from the cysteine to the phenylalanine, the CDR3 is 15 residues long. The sequence is cut down to CDR3 DNA, 45 bases in frame from base 1. The receptor library was made with PCR. The sequencing machine was an Illumina HiSeq 2500. To normalize quantification of the TCRbeta repertoire, the TCR libraries were built with molecular barcoding that relied on unique molecular identifiers. TCRdb took the public reads, trimmed them with fastp at Q25, ran MiXCR for clone calling and kept in-frame beta chains. Rows are unified per CDR3 protein, each entry keeping the most common DNA and genes. This sample gives 100,000 or so distinct CDR3 sequences in total; roughly an eighth of them show up just once. The top ten constitute approximately 15% of the sample.

The receptor was isolated from a human donor who donated a stem cell graft to a child with inherited bone marrow failure. The specimen comprised PBMCs from the stem cell graft donor, sampled from the stem cell graft. The rearranged chain carries TRBV7-8 and TRBJ1-2, with the D segment identity uncertain. The CDR3 region: CASSLGFSANYGYTF. The DNA sequence is TGTGCCAGCAGCTTAGGTTTCAGTGCTAACTATGGCTACACCTTC.